A single sample gave rise to the 30 T cell receptor beta chains below, sequenced in a study of memory CD4+ T cells and cytomegalovirus serostatus. Single viable CD3+CD4+CD8-CD45RO+ cells were sorted as the memory CD4+ T cells. Clones were sequenced by immunoSEQ multiplex PCR, and TCRdb holds only the in-frame ones, with some missing. Here the sample spans approximately 61,000 clones, around 81% being singletons. The sequenced material came from memory CD4+ T cells from blood. The source is an adult in good health and CMV-seronegative. Some clones in this sample may be carry-over from other donors' samples.

V and J are TRBV5-1 and TRBJ1-1, with unresolved D. In germline, CDR1 is SGHRS, CDR2 YFSETQ. CDR3 size: 17 residues. With 0 bases removed from V and 1 base from J, the gap between germline ends came to 16 bases. The CDR3 region has the DNA TGCGCCAGCAGCTTGGCCTGGCCCCCGGTTGGGAACACTGAAGCTTTCTTT. Its translation is CASSLAWPPVGNTEAFF.

The V call is TRBV2, the J call TRBJ1-1; 9 positions match TRBD1. The trim removed 7 bases at V and 7 bases at J, leaving 10 bases unmatched. The germline V gene has CDR1 SNHLY and CDR2 FYNNEI. This CDR3 is 14 amino acids long. CDR3 in amino acids: CASMPGTGLIEAFF. The CDR3 region has the DNA TGTGCCAGCATGCCCGGGACAGGGCTGATTGAAGCTTTCTTT.

J is TRBJ2-5 and V is TRBV6-1; unclear D gene. This CDR3 has 12 amino acids. V was cut by 7 bases and J by 1 base, with 7 bases left in between. Germline CDR1 reads MNHNS; CDR2 reads SASEGT. The CDR3 is CASMMVQETQYF. The DNA of the CDR3 is TGTGCCAGCATGATGGTCCAAGAGACCCAGTACTTC.

This clone came up a few times. J is TRBJ1-1 and V is TRBV19, with D possibly being TRBD1 (6 bases). V lost 2 bases, J lost 0 bases, and 13 bases lay in between. The CDR3 spans 16 residues. Germline V gives CDR1 LNHDA, CDR2 SQIVND (reference sequence). The CDR3 coding sequence is TGTGCCAGTAGTATAAATGGGGGGCTTCTGAACACTGAAGCTTTCTTT. This translates into CASSINGGLLNTEAFF.

On this clone: One junction end disagrees with the germline gene, perhaps due to a read error. The chain recombines TRBV7-7 with TRBJ2-5, with TRBD1 identical over 7 bases. There are 15 residues in the CDR3. The germline CDR1 and CDR2 sequences are SSHAT and FNYEAQ (reference sequence). The CDR3 DNA follows: TGTGCTAGCAGCCCCAACAGGGGATCCCAAGAGACCCAGTACTTC. Translation: CASSPNRGSQETQYF.

CDR3 nucleotide sequence: TGTGCCAGCAGCACCGGGACAGGGCGGAATCAGCCCCAGCATTTT. Its translation is CASSTGTGRNQPQHF. The chain has TRBV5-6 and TRBJ1-5; 9 bases map to TRBD1. V shed 4 bases and J 4 bases; nucleotides not matched to a gene: 6. This CDR3 is 15 amino acids long. The germline V gene encodes CDR1 SGHDT and CDR2 YYEEEE.

V and J are TRBV27 and TRBJ1-2; 8 bases line up with TRBD1. Per the germline V gene, CDR1 is MNHEY and CDR2 is SMNVEV (reference sequence). The CDR3 totals 16 residues. J was trimmed by 4 bases and V by 2 bases; bases with no gene match: 9. The CDR3 is CASSLQGAAFSYGYTF. The CDR3 DNA sequence: TGTGCCAGCAGTTTACAGGGGGCAGCGTTTAGCTATGGCTACACCTTC.

The chain has TRBV19 and TRBJ1-2, with D unresolved. This CDR3 is built from 13 residues. With 7 bases removed from V and 4 bases from J, the gap between germline ends came to 13 bases. CDR1 is LNHDA and CDR2 is SQIVND in the germline V gene (reference sequence). CDR3 in amino acids: CASMGSGSYGYTF. The CDR3 DNA reads TGTGCCAGTATGGGCTCCGGCAGCTATGGCTACACCTTC.

The rearrangement uses TRBV5-6 and TRBJ1-1; 11 positions agree with TRBD1. The CDR3 contains 15 residues. CDR1 and CDR2 from the germline V gene are SGHDT and YYEEEE. The trim removed 1 base at V and 5 bases at J, leaving 4 bases unmatched. This CDR3 reads CASSLFGTGGTEAFF. CDR3 coding DNA: TGTGCCAGCAGCTTGTTCGGGACAGGGGGAACTGAAGCTTTCTTT.

Comments on this clone: Other DNA sequences in the sample encode the same CDR3. The gene calls are TRBV2 and TRBJ1-3; no clear D gene. V was trimmed by 2 bases and J by 2 bases, leaving 7 bases between them. This CDR3 has 14 residues. Germline CDR1 reads SNHLY; CDR2 reads FYNNEI. The CDR3 nucleotides read TGTGCCAGCAGTGAACCCCGGGCTGGAAACACCATATATTTT. This codes for CASSEPRAGNTIYF.

This clone was counted only a few times. V and J are TRBV6-5 and TRBJ2-3; 7 nucleotides match TRBD2. This CDR3 contains 16 residues. The V segment lost 0 bases and the J segment 2 bases; nucleotides outside the gene matches: 5. In germline, CDR1 is MNHEY, CDR2 SVGAGI. The chain's CDR3 is CASSYSSGANTDTQYF. CDR3 coding DNA: TGTGCCAGCAGTTACTCGAGCGGGGCAAACACAGATACGCAGTATTTT.

The gene calls are TRBV18 and TRBJ2-4; TRBD1 agrees at 8 bases. CDR1 is KGHSH and CDR2 is LQKENI in the germline V gene. This CDR3 is 14 amino acids long. Trimming removed 2 bases from V and 9 bases from J; junction bases left unmatched: 6. The CDR3 loop reads CASSPGQGEGIQYF. The CDR3 nucleotides are TGTGCCAGCTCACCAGGACAGGGTGAAGGCATTCAGTACTTC.

This clone showed up just a few times. The chain carries TRBV5-4 and TRBJ1-1, with D unclear. Looked up from germline, CDR1 is SGHNT and CDR2 is YYREEE (reference sequence). Between the trimmed V and J ends, which lost 5 bases and 3 bases, there was a span of 14 bases. The CDR3 sequence is 14 residues long. The CDR3 DNA follows: TGTGCCAGCAGGACCCAAAGTTGGGACACTGAAGCTTTCTTT. Protein product: CASRTQSWDTEAFF.

The V gene is TRBV14, the J gene TRBJ2-3; D possibly corresponds to TRBD1 (5 bases). Germline CDR1 reads SGHDN; CDR2 reads FVKESK. The CDR3 consists of 16 residues. Trimming stripped 2 bases from V and 2 bases from J, with 14 bases between. CDR3 region: CASSQRARAVTDTQYF. For the CDR3, the DNA is TGTGCCAGCAGCCAACGGGCCAGGGCGGTCACAGATACGCAGTATTTT. Variable domain in full (rest from reference TRBV14 and TRBJ2-3): EAGVTQFPSHSVIEKGQTVTLRCDPISGHDNLYWYRRVMGKEIKFLLHFVKESKQDESGMPNNRFLAERTGGTYSTLKVQPAELEDSGVYFCASSQRARAVTDTQYFGPGTRLTVL.

V is TRBV18 and J is TRBJ2-7, with D unclear. This CDR3 has 13 amino acids. Germline-derived CDR1 and CDR2 are KGHSH and LQKENI. V shed 6 bases and J shed 1 base, with 10 bases lying between them. The CDR3 protein is CASSPAASYEQYF. CDR3 sequence (DNA): TGTGCCAGCTCCCCCGCCGCATCCTACGAGCAGTACTTC.

This clone was counted a single time. The rearrangement uses TRBV9 and TRBJ1-3; weak D call: TRBD1 (6 bases). V was pared by 0 bases and J by 0 bases, with 13 bases between. CDR3 length: 17 amino acids. Germline V gene sequence: CDR1 SGDLS, CDR2 YYNGEE. The CDR3 region is CASSVGAGASSGNTIYF. In nucleotides, the CDR3 is TGTGCCAGCAGCGTAGGAGCGGGGGCCTCCTCTGGAAACACCATATATTTT.

V usage is TRBV7-2 and J usage is TRBJ2-7; 7 bases align to TRBD1. Germline V gene data show CDR1 as SGHTA and CDR2 as FQGNSA. Unmatched junction bases numbered 13, after V lost 5 bases and J lost 6 bases. The CDR3 is 15 amino acids. Here the CDR3 reads CASSKSDRVSGEQYF. DNA for the CDR3: TGTGCCAGCAGCAAAAGTGACAGGGTATCTGGCGAGCAGTACTTC.

This rearrangement joins TRBV19 to TRBJ1-3; 8 bases line up with TRBD1. The CDR3 extends over 16 amino acids. Per germline, CDR1 LNHDA and CDR2 SQIVND (reference sequence). The trim removed 3 bases at V and 2 bases at J, leaving 6 bases unmatched. The CDR3 reads CASSMVPGQAGNTIYF. Here the CDR3 DNA reads TGTGCCAGTAGTATGGTACCGGGACAGGCTGGAAACACCATATATTTT.

The rearrangement joins TRBV19 to TRBJ1-5, with D uncertain. The CDR3 sequence is 17 residues long. V gave up 0 bases and J gave up 0 bases, with 12 bases separating them. Germline V lookup: CDR1 LNHDA, CDR2 SQIVND (reference sequence). The CDR3 region is CASSIDRTGYSNQPQHF. The CDR3 DNA sequence: TGTGCCAGTAGTATAGATCGGACGGGATATAGCAATCAGCCCCAGCATTTT.

This chain joins TRBV5-1 and TRBJ2-3; D is ambiguous. Germline V gene lookup returns CDR1 SGHRS and CDR2 YFSETQ. V shed 5 bases and J shed 0 bases, with 16 bases lying between them. The CDR3 length is 16 residues. For the CDR3, the DNA is TGCGCCAGCAGATATGGTCCGGTCGGTAGCACAGATACGCAGTATTTT. Protein product: CASRYGPVGSTDTQYF.

The genes are TRBV18 and TRBJ2-5; D call uncertain. Germline lookup yields CDR1 KGHSH and CDR2 LQKENI. V was pared by 5 bases and J by 0 bases, with 13 bases between. There are 15 residues in the CDR3. CDR3 nucleotide sequence: TGTGCCAGCTCAAGCGTATCCACCAACCAAGAGACCCAGTACTTC. Encoded protein: CASSSVSTNQETQYF.

This chain links TRBV6-1 with TRBJ2-3, with D uncertain. The CDR3 is made up of 12 amino acids. CDR1 is MNHNS, CDR2 SASEGT, per germline. V lost 6 bases to trimming and J lost 4 bases, with 8 bases between them. CDR3 coding DNA: TGTGCCAGCAGGCCCTCCTCAGATACGCAGTATTTT. Amino acids: CASRPSSDTQYF.

The chain has TRBV4-1 and TRBJ1-1; 7 bases line up with TRBD1. Trimming cost V 4 bases and J 7 bases; bases outside gene matches: 9. The germline gives CDR1 MGHRA, CDR2 YSYEKL. There are 14 residues in the CDR3. CDR3 DNA sequence: TGCGCCAGCAGCCTTGAGAGGGGGCAAATTGAAGCTTTCTTT. Amino acid sequence: CASSLERGQIEAFF.

The chain links TRBV5-1 to TRBJ1-4; D is unresolved. CDR1 is SGHRS, CDR2 YFSETQ, per germline. This CDR3 is built from 13 residues. Trimming left V 5 bases short and J 3 bases short, with 8 bases between. The CDR3 region has the DNA TGCGCCAGCAGACTCGGACCTAATGAAAAACTGTTTTTT. Translated: CASRLGPNEKLFF.

The chain joins TRBV29-1 to TRBJ2-1; possibly TRBD2 for D (6 bases). Germline assignment: CDR1 SQVTM and CDR2 ANQGSEA. The CDR3 length is 17 residues. The V end was cut by 1 base, the J end by 4 bases, with 20 bases between. For the CDR3, the DNA is TGCAGCGTTGAAGGGGCGGAGCGGGTCGGAAAATACAATGAGCAGTTCTTC. It yields the protein CSVEGAERVGKYNEQFF.

The V and J genes are TRBV4-3 and TRBJ1-1; TRBD1 is a possible D gene (6 bases). CDR3 length equals 14 residues. Germline loops: CDR1 LGHNA, CDR2 YSLEER. Trimming cost V 5 bases and J 4 bases, with 14 bases left between them. The CDR3 sequence is CASSGHRVGTEAFF. CDR3 in DNA: TGCGCCAGCAGCGGCCACAGGGTAGGCACTGAAGCTTTCTTT.

The rearrangement joins TRBV7-2 to TRBJ2-3; 11 bases line up with TRBD2. V gave up 4 bases and J gave up 2 bases; unmatched junction bases: 2. This CDR3 has 15 amino acids. Germline V gene sequence: CDR1 SGHTA, CDR2 FQGNSA. Here the CDR3 DNA reads TGTGCCAGCAGCTGGGGACTAGCGGACACAGATACGCAGTATTTT. This sequence encodes CASSWGLADTDTQYF.

The chain couples TRBV29-1 to TRBJ2-2; D is ambiguous. V was cut by 7 bases and J by 1 base, with 7 bases left in between. This CDR3 has 12 amino acids. Germline lookup yields CDR1 SQVTM and CDR2 ANQGSEA. CDR3 protein: CSGLQNTGELFF. In DNA form, the CDR3 reads TGCAGCGGTTTACAGAACACCGGGGAGCTGTTTTTT.

The J gene is TRBJ1-1, the V gene TRBV6-1, with D unclear. The CDR3 has 14 amino acids. V was shortened by 2 bases and J by 7 bases, with 14 bases between the two germline ends. The germline gives CDR1 MNHNS, CDR2 SASEGT. CDR3 sequence (DNA): TGTGCCAGCAGTGAAATGTTCCCCCGGGATGAAGCTTTCTTT. Protein sequence: CASSEMFPRDEAFF.

V usage is TRBV19 and J usage is TRBJ2-3, with 7 bases matching TRBD2. J lost 2 bases, V lost 7 bases, and 9 bases had no gene match. Germline-derived CDR1 and CDR2 are LNHDA and SQIVND (reference sequence). CDR3 length: 15 residues. This CDR3 is CASKESSGATDTQYF. The CDR3 DNA follows: TGTGCCAGTAAAGAGAGCAGCGGGGCCACAGATACGCAGTATTTT.